These 3 T cell receptor beta chains originate from one sample sequenced in a study of Graves' ophthalmopathy and Graves' hyperthyroidism. Amplified material comprised TCR beta CDR3 regions derived from RNA transcripts. HTBI primers served in a first-round RT-PCR, which a second-round multiplex PCR followed. TCRdb called the multiplex PCR reads again in MiXCR, with one record for every CDR3 protein. The sample consists of approximately 700,000 distinct CDR3 sequences, around 40% of them appearing once. The sequencing sample was made of peripheral blood. The receptors were sampled from an adult man with Graves' ophthalmopathy.

The chain carries TRBV10-3 and TRBJ1-1; D unclear. CDR3 length equals 14 residues. Trimming cost V 3 bases and J 1 base, with 9 bases left between them. Germline values: CDR1 ENHRY, CDR2 SYGVKD. The CDR3 nucleotides are TGTGCCATCAGTGATACCTCCGAGAACACTGAAGCTTTCTTT. Protein: CAISDTSENTEAFF.

This clonotype has just a few counts. The rearrangement joins TRBV5-1 to TRBJ2-7, with TRBD2 matching 11 bases. The germline V gene encodes CDR1 SGHRS and CDR2 YFSETQ. V shed 4 bases, J shed 2 bases, and the junction held 8 bases outside the gene matches. The CDR3 loop spans 16 amino acids. CDR3 region: CASSHQPGLAAYEQYF. CDR3 sequence (DNA): TGCGCCAGCAGCCACCAACCGGGACTAGCGGCCTACGAGCAGTACTTC.

The V gene is TRBV20-1, the J gene TRBJ1-2, with 7 bases that match TRBD1. The CDR3 loop spans 12 amino acids. The ends lost 0 bases at V and 7 bases at J; junction bases unmatched: 2. Germline CDR1 reads DFQATT; CDR2 reads SNEGSKA (reference sequence). CDR3: CSARDDRAGYTF. For the CDR3, the DNA is TGCAGTGCTAGAGATGACAGGGCTGGCTACACCTTC.